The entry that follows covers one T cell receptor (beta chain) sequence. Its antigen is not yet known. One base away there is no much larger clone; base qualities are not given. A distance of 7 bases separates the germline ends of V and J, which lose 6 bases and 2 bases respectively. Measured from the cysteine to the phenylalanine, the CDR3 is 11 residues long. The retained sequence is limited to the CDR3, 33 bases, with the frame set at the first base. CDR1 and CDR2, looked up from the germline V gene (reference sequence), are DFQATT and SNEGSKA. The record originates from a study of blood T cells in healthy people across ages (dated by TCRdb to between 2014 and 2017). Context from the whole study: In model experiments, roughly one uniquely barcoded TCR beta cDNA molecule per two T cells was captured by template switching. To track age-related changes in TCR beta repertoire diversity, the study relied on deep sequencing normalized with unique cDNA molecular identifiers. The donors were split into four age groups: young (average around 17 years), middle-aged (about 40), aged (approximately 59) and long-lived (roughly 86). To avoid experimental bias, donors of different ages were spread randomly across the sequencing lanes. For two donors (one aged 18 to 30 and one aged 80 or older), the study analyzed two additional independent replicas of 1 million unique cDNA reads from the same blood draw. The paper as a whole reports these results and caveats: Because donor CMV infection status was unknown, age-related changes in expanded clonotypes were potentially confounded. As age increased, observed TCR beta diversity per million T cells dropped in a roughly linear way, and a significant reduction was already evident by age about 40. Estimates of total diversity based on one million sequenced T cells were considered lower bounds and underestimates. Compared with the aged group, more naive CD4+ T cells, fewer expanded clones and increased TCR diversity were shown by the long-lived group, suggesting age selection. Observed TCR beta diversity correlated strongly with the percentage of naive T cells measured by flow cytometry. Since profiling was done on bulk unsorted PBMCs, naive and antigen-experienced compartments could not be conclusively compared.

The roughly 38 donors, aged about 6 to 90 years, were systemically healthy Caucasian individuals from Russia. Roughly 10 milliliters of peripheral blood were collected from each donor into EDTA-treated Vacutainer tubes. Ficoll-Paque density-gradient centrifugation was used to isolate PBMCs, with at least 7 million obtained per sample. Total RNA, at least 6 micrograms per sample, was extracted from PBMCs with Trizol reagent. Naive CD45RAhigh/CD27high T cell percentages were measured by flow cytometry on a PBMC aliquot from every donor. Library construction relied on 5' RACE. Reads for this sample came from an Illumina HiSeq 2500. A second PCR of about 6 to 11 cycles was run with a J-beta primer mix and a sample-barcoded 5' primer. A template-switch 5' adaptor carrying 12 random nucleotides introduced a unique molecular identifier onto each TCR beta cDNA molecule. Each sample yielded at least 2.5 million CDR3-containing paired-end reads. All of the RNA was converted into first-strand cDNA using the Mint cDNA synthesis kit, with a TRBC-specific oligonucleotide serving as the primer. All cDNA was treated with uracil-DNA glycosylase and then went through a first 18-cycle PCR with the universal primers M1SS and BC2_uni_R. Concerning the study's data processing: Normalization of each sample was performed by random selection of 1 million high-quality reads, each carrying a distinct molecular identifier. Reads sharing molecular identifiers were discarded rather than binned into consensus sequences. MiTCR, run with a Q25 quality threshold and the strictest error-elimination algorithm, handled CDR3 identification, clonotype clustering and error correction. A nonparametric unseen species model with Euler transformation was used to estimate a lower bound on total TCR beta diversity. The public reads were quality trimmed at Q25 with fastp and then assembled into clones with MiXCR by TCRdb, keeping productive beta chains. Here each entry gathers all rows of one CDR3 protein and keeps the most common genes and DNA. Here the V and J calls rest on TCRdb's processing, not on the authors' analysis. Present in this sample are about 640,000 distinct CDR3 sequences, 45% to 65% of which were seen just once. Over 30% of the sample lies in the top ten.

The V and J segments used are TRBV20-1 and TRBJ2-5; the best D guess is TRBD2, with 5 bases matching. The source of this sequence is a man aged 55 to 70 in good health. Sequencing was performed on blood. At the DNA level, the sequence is TGCAGTGCCTTAGCGCAAGAGACCCAGTACTTC. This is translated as CSALAQETQYF.